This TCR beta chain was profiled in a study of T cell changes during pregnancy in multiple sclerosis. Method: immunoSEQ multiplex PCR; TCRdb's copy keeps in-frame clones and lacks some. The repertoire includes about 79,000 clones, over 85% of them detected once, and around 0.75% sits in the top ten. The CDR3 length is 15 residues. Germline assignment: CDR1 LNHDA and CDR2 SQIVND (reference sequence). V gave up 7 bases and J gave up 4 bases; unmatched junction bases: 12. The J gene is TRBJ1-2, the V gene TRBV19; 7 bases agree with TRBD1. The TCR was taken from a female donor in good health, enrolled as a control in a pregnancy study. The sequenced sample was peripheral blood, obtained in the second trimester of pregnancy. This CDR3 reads CASTRTMRTGYGYTF. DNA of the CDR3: TGTGCCAGTACCCGAACGATGAGGACAGGCTATGGCTACACCTTC.